This T cell receptor (beta chain) was sequenced for a study of regulatory and conventional T cells in RAG deficiency. Germline CDR1 and CDR2: MNHEY and SVGAGI. Trimming at V came to 2 bases and at J to 9 bases, leaving 7 bases not matched to a gene. CDR3 size: 14 residues. This table comes from immunoSEQ multiplex PCR, and its TCRdb copy is limited to in-frame clones, with some not included. The sample consists of over 9,500 clones, about 92% of them appearing once. The sorted conventional CD4+ T cells were CD25-low and CD127-high, with genomic DNA sequenced. This sample was also put to use in a study of regulatory T cells. In that study: Primers: 52 TRBV forward and 13 TRBJ reverse.

Sequencing was performed on CD4+ effector T cells sorted from blood. This chain joins TRBV6-5 and TRBJ1-1, with 9 nucleotides matching TRBD1. This TCR was recovered from a human donor in good health. The CDR3 nucleotides read TGTGCCAGCAGTTACATGGGACAGGGAGGACAAGCTTTCTTT. This encodes CASSYMGQGGQAFF.